Below, one T cell receptor beta chain is given with its context. Its antigen remains unidentified. The length of the CDR3 is 15 residues. Trimming stripped 4 bases from V and 9 bases from J, with 19 bases between. Germline CDR1 reads SGHTA; CDR2 reads FQGTGA. The sample is drawn from a study of CD8 T cells in ankylosing spondylitis. Study-wide findings and caveats: Among TCR beta sequences, a motif of several highly homologous variants appeared characteristic of ankylosing spondylitis blood. Within peripheral blood, clones linked to disease were CD8+ and relatively rare. Disease-linked clones reportedly concentrated significantly in matched ankylosing spondylitis synovial fluid.

Quantitative 5'-RACE with molecular barcodes was used to make the TCR beta libraries. TCRdb fed the 5' RACE reads into MiXCR, producing one record per CDR3 protein. The table lists 670,000 or so distinct CDR3 sequences, over 15% of them singletons. The TCR comes from a male donor with ankylosing spondylitis. This chain uses TRBV7-3 with TRBJ2-1; D remains ambiguous. The sequencing input was blood, either unsorted or a sorted T cell fraction (not recorded which). CDR3 sequence (DNA): TGTGCCAGCAGCTCCCGACCCGGCAGTCTATTTGAGCAGTTCTTC. Its protein is CASSSRPGSLFEQFF.